These 4 T cell receptor beta chains originate from one sample sequenced in a study of blood T cell repertoires in COVID-19. The protocol was immunoSEQ multiplex PCR, while the TCRdb copy is restricted to in-frame clones and leaves out a portion. The sample records over 130,000 clones, around nine tenths being singletons. The sequencing sample was made of peripheral blood. The receptor set was obtained from a human donor in a cohort sampled during active COVID-19.

V gene TRBV10-3 combines with J gene TRBJ1-5; no reliable D call. Germline CDR1 and CDR2: ENHRY and SYGVKD. This CDR3 is 14 amino acids long. Trimming stripped 4 bases from V and 6 bases from J, with 13 bases between. CDR3: CAISGRELGQPQHF. The CDR3 DNA sequence: TGTGCCATCAGTGGGCGGGAACTGGGTCAGCCCCAGCATTTT.

This sequence joins TRBV4-1 and TRBJ2-7; TRBD1 matches at 8 bases. The CDR3 is 15 residues long. J lost 0 bases, V lost 1 base, and 2 bases had no gene match. CDR1 MGHRA and CDR2 YSYEKL come from the germline V gene. CDR3 residues: CASSQGTGGSYEQYF. DNA of the CDR3: TGCGCCAGCAGCCAAGGCACAGGGGGCTCCTACGAGCAGTACTTC.

This clone was recorded only once. This chain links TRBV27 with TRBJ1-1; a weak D match, TRBD1 (5 bases). The V and J ends lost 0 bases and 0 bases respectively, with 11 bases between them. The germline gives CDR1 MNHEY, CDR2 SMNVEV (reference sequence). The CDR3 runs 16 residues. CDR3 in amino acids: CASSLSRQQMNTEAFF. The CDR3 bases are TGTGCCAGCAGTTTATCGAGACAGCAAATGAACACTGAAGCTTTCTTT.

The chain links TRBV7-9 to TRBJ1-2, with TRBD1 matching 8 bases. Per the germline V gene, CDR1 is SEHNR and CDR2 is FQNEAQ (reference sequence). This CDR3 region has 16 residues. V gave up 5 bases and J gave up 5 bases; unmatched junction bases: 13. This CDR3 is CASSGGTGGGVYGYTF. The CDR3 DNA sequence: TGTGCCAGCAGCGGAGGGACAGGAGGGGGGGTTTATGGCTACACCTTC. Full variable domain (rest looked up from reference TRBV7-9 and TRBJ1-2): DTGVSQNPRHKITKRGQNVTFRCDPISEHNRLYWYRQTLGQGPEFLTYFQNEAQLEKSRLLSDRFSAERPKGSFSTLEIQRTEQGDSAMYLCASSGGTGGGVYGYTFGSGTRLTVV.